This entry describes one T cell receptor (beta chain). Sequencing was performed with immunoSEQ multiplex PCR; in TCRdb, only in-frame clones are kept and a portion is missing. This sample has about 160,000 clones, with about 88% found just once. Looked up from germline, CDR1 is LNHDA and CDR2 is SQIVND (reference sequence). J was trimmed by 2 bases and V by 6 bases; bases with no gene match: 9. This CDR3 comprises 15 residues. The record originates from a study of cytotoxic CD8 clonotypes in ibrutinib-treated CLL. Roughly 1.8 micrograms of genomic DNA from cryopreserved PBMCs went into TCR beta libraries.

The sequencing here drew on PBMCs, taken at disease progression, from a patient treated with ibrutinib. The chain combines TRBV19 with TRBJ2-7; TRBD2 matches at 8 bases. The sequence came from a human donor with chronic lymphocytic leukemia. The CDR3 region has the DNA TGTGCCAGTAGCCCACCGGGGGGGCCGACCTACGAGCAGTACTTC. This translates into CASSPPGGPTYEQYF.